This TCR beta chain appears in the sequencing data of a study of T cells in Graves' hyperthyroidism and ophthalmopathy. Findings and caveats of the study: Ophthalmopathy cases were set apart from stable hyperthyroidism by a 13 V-J model. In blood, most of the thyroid clonotypes expanded above 0.001 were also present.

This clonotype was observed many times. The antigen remains unidentified. Individuals with ophthalmopathy presented a Clinical Activity Score of at least 3, a NOSPECS grade of at least 4 and a duration under 3 months. What was amplified from RNA transcripts were TCR beta CDR3 regions. Carried out on the TCR CDR3, a first-round RT-PCR used the HTBI primer set. MiXCR, run by TCRdb on the multiplex PCR reads, gives a single entry per CDR3 protein. Of roughly 500,000 distinct CDR3 sequences in the sample, 16% were seen once. What was sequenced was blood. The source of this sequence is a woman aged 25-40 years with Graves' ophthalmopathy.

The CDR3 nucleotides read TGCAGTGCTAGATCTCCAGGGTACAATGAGCAGTTCTTC. Its translation is CSARSPGYNEQFF. The rearrangement links TRBV20-1 to TRBJ2-1; D is possibly TRBD1 (5 bases). The CDR3 loop spans 13 amino acids. Trimming cost V 2 bases and J 4 bases, with 9 bases left between them. Germline-derived CDR1 and CDR2 are DFQATT and SNEGSKA (reference sequence).